This T cell receptor (beta chain) came from a study of blood T cell repertoires in COVID-19 (dated by TCRdb to 2020 to 2021). Regarding the research as a whole: Samples from collaborators originated in the United States, Italy and Spain and spanned both the acute and convalescent phases of COVID-19. The prospective study material was composed of cDNA or gDNA derived from T cells, B-cell-depleted T cells, or PBMCs. Subjects who had been exposed to COVID-19, were actively infected with it, or had recovered from it provided the deeply sampled blood TCRbeta repertoires that made up the dataset. The repertoires were made available in a free public database intended to serve as a resource for research on the immune response to SARS-CoV-2. The samples were drawn from two sources: the first 160 participants of the ongoing ImmuneRACE study, and 1,000 to 1,500 subjects contributed by 6 global collaborators. A de-identified subject ID, COVID-19 status, age in years and sex were almost always included in the sample metadata. Where HLA class I and class II types were available, the types were taken from metadata supplied by the sample provider, not from assay-based typing. General conclusions and limits of the study: How much clinical and demographic metadata was included differed by source and by participant, and the metadata was provided uncurated.

This clone was observed once. The antigen it recognizes is unknown. No per-base quality is available; no much larger clone lies one base away. The V end loses 4 bases and the J end loses 4 bases, and a stretch of 14 bases separates them. Looking up the germline V gene (reference sequence) yields CDR1 LNHDA and CDR2 SQIVND. From its cysteine to its phenylalanine, the CDR3 spans 15 amino acids. Just the 45-base CDR3 DNA is kept, in frame starting at base 1. TCRbeta CDR3 regions were amplified from genomic DNA using the immunoSEQ Assay, a bias-controlled multiplex PCR. Per the original workflow: Nucleated cell counts per sample were estimated from amplification of reference gene primers within the assay. To quantify the absolute abundance of each unique TCRbeta CDR3 rearrangement, sequence reads were collapsed and filtered. Productive Simpson clonality was computed per sample as the square root of Simpson's diversity index over productive rearrangements. TCRdb re-hosts the immuneACCESS table, in-frame sequences only. Its copies lack some clones; in the studies checked, an unresolved V gene accounts for under half of them, and the cause for the rest is not known. That table gives V, J and clone size, and the DNA gave D and trimming. The sample table lists under 200,000 clones, more than 70% of them with a count of one. The ten most abundant clones make up 4.5% to 7% of the sample.

Participants in the prospective study were enrolled through a virtual design, were aged 18 to 89 years, and lived in under 25 United States geographic areas. To assign participants to cohorts, the prospective study relied on clinical history that participants themselves reported in a screening survey and a study questionnaire. Mobile phlebotomists in the prospective study collected whole blood, serum and a nasopharyngeal or oropharyngeal swab from every participant. Participants in the prospective study had the option to provide additional blood draws and questionnaires over an approximately 2-month period. Before DNA extraction, prospective study blood samples were shipped either frozen or at room temperature.

The V and J genes are TRBV19 and TRBJ1-5; TRBD1 is perhaps the D gene, given 5 matching bases. Sequencing input: PBMCs or T cells enriched from blood (not recorded which). The clonotype was recovered from a middle-aged man with acute COVID-19. The CDR3 is CASSTGILGNQPQHF. DNA sequence: TGTGCCAGTAGTACAGGGATTCTTGGTAATCAGCCCCAGCATTTT.